Presented here are 31 T cell receptor beta chains from one specimen sequenced in a study of blood T cells in healthy people across ages. Together with a sample-barcoded 5' primer, a J-beta primer mix was included in a second PCR lasting 7 to 11 cycles. TCRdb independently ran MiXCR on the 5' RACE reads; one entry per CDR3 protein. The table records 950,000 to 1,200,000 distinct CDR3 sequences, less than 45% of them present only once. The sequenced material came from blood. Receptors were obtained from a man aged 18 to 35 in good health.

The chain uses TRBV5-6 and TRBJ1-2; the D is unclear. The V end lost 3 bases, the J end lost 5 bases, and 17 bases lay between the germline ends. CDR3 length: 15 amino acids. Per germline, CDR1 SGHDT and CDR2 YYEEEE. The CDR3 spells CASSSASGGGYGYTF. The CDR3 DNA follows: TGTGCCAGCAGCTCGGCGTCAGGTGGAGGGTATGGCTACACCTTC.

This clonotype has just one count. The chain couples TRBV21-1 to TRBJ2-5; the table's D call of TRBD1 was not tested on the DNA. TRBV21-1 is recorded as a pseudogene. This CDR3 comprises 11 residues. CDR3 sequence: CASSKRGEQYF. The DNA of the CDR3 is TGTGCCAGCAGCAAAAGGGGTGAGCAGTACTTC.

This clonotype was recorded a few times. The genes are TRBV29-1 and TRBJ1-2; D remains ambiguous. The V gene's germline CDR1 is SQVTM and CDR2 ANQGSEA. The CDR3 has 11 amino acids. V was clipped by 4 bases and J by 4 bases, with 7 bases between them. CDR3 nucleotide sequence: TGCAGCGTTGTGGGTAGCTATGGCTACACCTTC. The encoded protein is CSVVGSYGYTF.

The chain links TRBV27 to TRBJ2-5; 11 positions match TRBD1. The trim removed 2 bases at V and 11 bases at J, leaving 13 bases unmatched. Germline loops: CDR1 MNHEY, CDR2 SMNVEV (reference sequence). The CDR3 contains 16 residues. CDR3 residues: CASSLRRTGGNNEQYF. For the CDR3, the DNA is TGTGCCAGCAGTTTAAGGCGGACAGGGGGCAACAATGAGCAGTACTTC.

Regarding this clonotype: One end of the junction varies from germline; a read error may be responsible. The chain employs TRBV12-3 or TRBV12-4 and TRBJ2-3, with D perhaps TRBD1 (5 bases). The CDR3 loop spans 17 amino acids. The CDR3 region has the DNA TGTGCCAGCAGTCCAACCTCGAACCTGTATAGCACAGGTACGCAGTATTTT. Translating it yields CASSPTSNLYSTGTQYF.

The chain combines TRBV12-5 with TRBJ2-5; D remains ambiguous. V lost 1 base to trimming and J lost 11 bases, with 11 bases between them. The CDR3 is made up of 12 amino acids. Germline values: CDR1 LGHNT, CDR2 FRNRAP. The CDR3 protein is CASGLGFYEQYF. The CDR3 bases are TGTGCTAGTGGTTTGGGTTTCTATGAGCAGTACTTC.

This clonotype has more than one count but fewer than ten. This chain connects TRBV9 to TRBJ2-1; 15 bases are shared with TRBD2. The J segment lost 0 bases and the V segment lost 4 bases, leaving 5 bases of the junction unmatched. This CDR3 region has 18 residues. Germline CDR1 is SGDLS and CDR2 is YYNGEE. The CDR3 sequence: CASSPGTSGGSSYNEQFF. The DNA of the CDR3 is TGTGCCAGCAGCCCTGGGACTAGCGGGGGGTCCTCCTACAATGAGCAGTTCTTC.

The CDR3 loop reads CASSPPRLAGDNEQFF. The CDR3, as DNA: TGTGCCAGCAGTCCCCCCCGACTAGCGGGGGACAATGAGCAGTTCTTC. The chain links TRBV12-3 or TRBV12-4 to TRBJ2-1; 12 bases match TRBD2. The V and J ends lost 5 bases and 5 bases, in that order; junction bases with no gene match: 7. This CDR3 spans 16 amino acids.

This clonotype was counted a few times. CDR3 protein: CASSVDSRPQHF. Here the CDR3 DNA reads TGTGCCAGCAGCGTCGACAGTCGGCCCCAGCATTTT. The chain uses TRBV7-9 and TRBJ1-5; D possibly corresponds to TRBD1 (5 bases). The CDR3 runs 12 residues. Germline assignment: CDR1 SEHNR and CDR2 FQNEAQ (reference sequence). V was shortened by 5 bases and J by 9 bases, with 11 bases between the two germline ends.

Ten or more counts support this clonotype. A much more abundant neighbour one base away suggests this may be a read error. V gene TRBV2 combines with J gene TRBJ2-7; a possible D gene is TRBD1 (7 bases). Trimming stripped 8 bases from V and 7 bases from J, with 15 bases between. This CDR3 region has 12 residues. Germline lookup yields CDR1 SNHLY and CDR2 FYNNEI. CDR3 nucleotides: TGTGCCAGCGCGGGACAGAAAAATGAGCAGTACTTC. Encoded protein: CASAGQKNEQYF.

The chain links TRBV6-5 to TRBJ1-2, with D possibly matching TRBD1 (5 bases). The CDR3 consists of 12 residues. Germline CDR1 MNHEY, CDR2 SVGAGI. V shed 8 bases and J shed 2 bases, with 9 bases lying between them. The CDR3 protein is CASWTQNYGYTF. Here the CDR3 DNA reads TGTGCCAGCTGGACACAAAACTATGGCTACACCTTC.

This clonotype was recorded only once. The chain combines TRBV6-5 with TRBJ2-1; 8 bases are shared with TRBD2. J gave up 4 bases and V 11 bases, and 10 bases lay outside the gene matches. The germline V gene encodes CDR1 MNHEY and CDR2 SVGAGI. This CDR3 is built from 14 residues. The CDR3 coding sequence is TGTGCCTTAACCCATTCGGGGGGGTACAATGAGCAGTTCTTC. As protein: CALTHSGGYNEQFF.

This clonotype has a handful of counts. The genes are TRBV7-2 and TRBJ1-1, with 9 nucleotides matching TRBD1. Trimming at V came to 6 bases and at J to 4 bases, leaving 9 bases not matched to a gene. This CDR3 contains 15 residues. Germline values: CDR1 SGHTA, CDR2 FQGNSA. The CDR3 DNA reads as TGTGCCAGCAGGTTCGGAATGGGACAGGGCACTGAAGCTTTCTTT. This translates into CASRFGMGQGTEAFF.

The V gene is TRBV4-3, the J gene TRBJ2-3; 9 bases match TRBD1. V dropped 1 base and J dropped 2; count of bases not matched to a gene: 1. Looked up from germline, CDR1 is LGHNA and CDR2 is YSLEER. The CDR3 extends over 15 amino acids. Written as DNA, the CDR3 is TGCGCCAGCAGCCAAGGGACAGGGGCCACAGATACGCAGTATTTT. This translates into CASSQGTGATDTQYF.

This chain uses TRBV3-1 with TRBJ1-5; D gene uncertain. This CDR3 spans 17 amino acids. The germline V gene has CDR1 LGHDT and CDR2 YNNKEL (reference sequence). Trimming shortened V by 1 base and J by 0 bases, and 13 bases separated the two germline ends. CDR3 in amino acids: CASSQGYRLDSNQPQHF. CDR3 sequence (DNA): TGTGCCAGCAGCCAAGGGTATCGCCTTGATAGCAATCAGCCCCAGCATTTT.

In DNA form, the CDR3 reads TGCAGTGCTAGAGTCGGGAATGGGGCCAACGTCCTGACTTTC. Amino acids: CSARVGNGANVLTF. The chain uses TRBV20-1 and TRBJ2-6, with D maybe TRBD2 (5 bases). The CDR3 extends over 14 amino acids. Germline CDR1 is DFQATT and CDR2 is SNEGSKA (reference sequence). V lost 1 base to trimming and J lost 3 bases, with 7 bases between them.

In its sample, this clonotype was seen a few times. The chain employs TRBV30 and TRBJ2-5; 11 bases are shared with TRBD1. Trimming removed 2 bases from V and 4 bases from J; junction bases left unmatched: 3. CDR1 is GTSNPN and CDR2 is SVGIG in the germline V gene (reference sequence). The CDR3 is 14 residues long. The chain's CDR3 is CAWSSGQGVETQYF. For the CDR3, the DNA is TGTGCCTGGAGTTCGGGACAGGGGGTAGAGACCCAGTACTTC.

The chain is built from TRBV20-1 and TRBJ2-1; D may be TRBD2 (6 bases). This CDR3 is 15 amino acids long. Trimming took off 6 bases at V and 0 bases at J, with 15 bases between the two ends. The germline CDR1 and CDR2 sequences are DFQATT and SNEGSKA (reference sequence). This CDR3 is CSAGPSGSSYNEQFF. The CDR3 DNA reads as TGCAGTGCCGGGCCCTCCGGGAGCTCCTACAATGAGCAGTTCTTC.

This clonotype was detected a few times. J is TRBJ1-6 and V is TRBV12-3 or TRBV12-4; D unresolved. Trimming took 3 bases from V and 1 from J, leaving 10 bases between them. This CDR3 is 16 amino acids long. This CDR3 reads CASSLVSGSYNSPLHF. As DNA, the CDR3 is TGTGCCAGCAGTTTGGTATCCGGGTCCTATAATTCACCCCTCCACTTT.

The V call is TRBV9, the J call TRBJ2-5; weak D call: TRBD2 (5 bases). CDR1 is SGDLS, CDR2 YYNGEE, per germline. V dropped 4 bases and J dropped 3 bases, with 19 bases sitting between them. There are 16 residues in the CDR3. Written as DNA, the CDR3 is TGTGCCAGCAGCAGGACTCCCAAAGGCTCAGAAGAGACCCAGTACTTC. This translates into CASSRTPKGSEETQYF.

The genes are TRBV29-1 and TRBJ2-5; 8 bases are a match to TRBD1. The DNA end favors TRBJ2-7, so the J call may be wrong. Germline CDR1 reads SQVTM; CDR2 reads ANQGSEA. CDR3 length equals 13 residues. In DNA, the CDR3 is TGCAGCGTTGAGGACAGGGAGTGGGGCGAGCAGTACTTC. Residues: CSVEDREWGEQYF.

J is TRBJ1-1 and V is TRBV6-2 or TRBV6-3, with 7 positions matching TRBD1. V lost 5 bases to trimming and J lost 2 bases; unmatched junction nucleotides: 8. CDR1 MNHEY and CDR2 SVGEGT come from the germline V gene. There are 15 residues in the CDR3. The CDR3 is CASSPSWTGNTEAFF. The DNA for the CDR3 is TGTGCCAGCAGTCCCTCTTGGACAGGCAACACTGAAGCTTTCTTT.

A note on this clonotype: The junction departs from the called germline gene at one end, perhaps through a read error. The DNA of the CDR3 is TGTGACAGCAGCCCTGGGGAAAAGCGGCAATCCTACGAGCAGTACTTC. Translation: CDSSPGEKRQSYEQYF. The J gene is TRBJ2-5, the V gene TRBV6-2 or TRBV6-3; TRBD2 is a possible D gene (5 bases). TRBJ2-7 matches the DNA end more closely, so the J call is doubtful. The CDR3 has 16 amino acids. CDR1 is MNHEY and CDR2 is SVGEGT in the germline V gene.

This clonotype was detected a few times. The V and J genes are TRBV11-2 and TRBJ1-6; D might be TRBD1 (6 bases). Trimming shortened V by 5 bases and J by 0 bases, and 11 bases separated the two germline ends. Looked up from germline, CDR1 is SGHAT and CDR2 is FQNNGV. This CDR3 comprises 16 residues. CDR3 nucleotide sequence: TGTGCCAGCAGCCAACAGGGAAGCTCCTATAATTCACCCCTCCACTTT. Residues: CASSQQGSSYNSPLHF.

This clonotype was observed a handful of times. The gene calls are TRBV29-1 and TRBJ1-4; D gene unclear. V dropped 4 bases and J dropped 0 bases, with 9 bases sitting between them. This CDR3 contains 14 residues. CDR1 is SQVTM, CDR2 ANQGSEA, per germline. Written as DNA, the CDR3 is TGCAGCGTTGTCGGGCAAGCAACTAATGAAAAACTGTTTTTT. Encoded protein: CSVVGQATNEKLFF.

CDR3 sequence reads: CASRDAEMGTLHF. CDR3 nucleotide sequence: TGTGCCAGCAGGGACGCGGAAATGGGAACCCTCCACTTT. V is TRBV2 and J is TRBJ1-6; no firm D call. The germline V gene encodes CDR1 SNHLY and CDR2 FYNNEI. The CDR3 contains 13 residues. Trimming removed 6 bases from V and 14 bases from J, with 17 bases in between.

This clonotype was detected only a few times. This rearrangement joins TRBV20-1 to TRBJ2-1; D is ambiguous. This CDR3 has 11 residues. Germline CDR1 DFQATT, CDR2 SNEGSKA (reference sequence). The V gene lost 0 bases and the J gene lost 12 bases, with 9 bases spanning the gap. The CDR3 DNA reads as TGCAGTGCTAGAGATTTTGGTGGGCAGTTCTTC. This codes for CSARDFGGQFF.

The chain has TRBV12-3 or TRBV12-4 and TRBJ2-1; 13 bases align to TRBD2. With V trimmed by 6 bases and J by 5 bases, 13 bases remained unmatched. CDR3 size: 18 residues. The CDR3 nucleotides are TGTGCCAGCAGGAAGAGGAGGACTAGCGGGAGCTTTAACAATGAGCAGTTCTTC. Its protein is CASRKRRTSGSFNNEQFF.

This chain links TRBV19 with TRBJ2-5; D remains unclear. The CDR3 has 10 residues. CDR1 and CDR2 (germline): LNHDA, SQIVND (reference sequence). Trimming took off 8 bases at V and 11 bases at J, with 12 bases between the two ends. Here the CDR3 DNA reads TGTGCCAGTGGTGGGAAGGAGCAGTACTTC. It specifies CASGGKEQYF.

The chain joins TRBV28 to TRBJ2-1; the D is unclear. There are 14 residues in the CDR3. V was pared by 7 bases and J by 8 bases, with 18 bases between. Looked up from germline, CDR1 is MDHEN and CDR2 is SYDVKM. CDR3 amino acids: CASNNPRAMDEQFF. DNA of the CDR3: TGTGCCAGCAATAATCCTAGGGCAATGGATGAGCAGTTCTTC.

With regard to this clonotype: This may be a read error: a much more frequent sequence differs by one nucleotide. The J gene is TRBJ2-5, the V gene TRBV5-1, with D perhaps matching TRBD1 or TRBD2 (5 bases each). Germline V CDR1 and CDR2: SGHRS, YFSETQ. CDR3 length: 13 amino acids. Here the CDR3 reads CTSKGTFQETQYF. The CDR3 DNA reads TGCACCAGCAAAGGGACGTTTCAAGAGACCCAGTACTTC.